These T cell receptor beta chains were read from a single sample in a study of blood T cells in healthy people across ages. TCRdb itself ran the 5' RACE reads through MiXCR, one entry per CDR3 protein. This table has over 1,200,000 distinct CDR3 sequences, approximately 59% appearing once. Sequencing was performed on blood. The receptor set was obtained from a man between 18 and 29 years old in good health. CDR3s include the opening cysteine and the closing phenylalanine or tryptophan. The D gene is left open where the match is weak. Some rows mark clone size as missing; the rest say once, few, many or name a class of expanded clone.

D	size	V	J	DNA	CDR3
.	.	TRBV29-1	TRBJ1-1	TGCAGCGTTGGAAGAAGGGGGATCGCCACTGAAGCTTTCTTT	CSVGRRGIATEAFF
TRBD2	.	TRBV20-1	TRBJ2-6	TGCAGGGAGGGACTAGCGACGCCAACCTCTGGGGCCAACGTCCTGACTTTC	CREGLATPTSGANVLTF
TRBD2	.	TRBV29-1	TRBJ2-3	TGCAGCGTGGCGACTAGCGGGGGCCACACAGATACGCAGTATTTT	CSVATSGGHTDTQYF
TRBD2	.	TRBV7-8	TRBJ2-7	TGTGCCAGCTCCACTCCGGGTAGCGGGGCTTACGAGCAGTACTTC	CASSTPGSGAYEQYF
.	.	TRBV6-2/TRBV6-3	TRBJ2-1	TGTGCCAGCAGTTACTTGGAGGGGCTATACAATGAGCAGTTCTTC	CASSYLEGLYNEQFF
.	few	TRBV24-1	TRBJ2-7	TGTGCCACCAGTGACCCTAGGGACAAGCCCTACGAGCAGTACTTC	CATSDPRDKPYEQYF
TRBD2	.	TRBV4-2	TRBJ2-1	TGTGCCAGCAGCCCATTACTAGCGGGAGGTGATAATGAGCAGTTCTTC	CASSPLLAGGDNEQFF
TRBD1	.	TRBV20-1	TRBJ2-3	TGCAGTGCAAATCCGGGACAGAGGAAAGATACGCAGTATTTT	CSANPGQRKDTQYF
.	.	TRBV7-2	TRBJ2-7	TGTGCCAGCAGCCCGGGCGGGACCCTCTCCTACGAGCAGTACTTC	CASSPGGTLSYEQYF
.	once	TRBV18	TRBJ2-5	TGTGCCAGCTCACCTCAAAGCGGAGCAGTCTTCCAAGAGACCCAGTACTTC	CASSPQSGAVFQETQYF
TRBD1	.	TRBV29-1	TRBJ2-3	TGCAGCGTTGCCGACAGGGTGGTCACAGATACGCAGTATTTT	CSVADRVVTDTQYF
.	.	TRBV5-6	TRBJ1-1	TGTGCCAGCAGCCCTCGGCCGGGGGCCTCTAGGGCTTTCTTT	CASSPRPGASRAFF
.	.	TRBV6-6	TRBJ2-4	TGTGCCAGCAGTTATCCGGGGGCACCCCTAGCCAAAAACATTCAGTACTTC	CASSYPGAPLAKNIQYF
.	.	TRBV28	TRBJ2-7	TGTGCCAGCAGCCCTCCGGGACTTGTCGAGCAGTACTTC	CASSPPGLVEQYF
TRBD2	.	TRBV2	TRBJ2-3	TGTGCCAGCAGTAAAGCGGGAGGGCCGATAAATACGCAGTATTTT	CASSKAGGPINTQYF
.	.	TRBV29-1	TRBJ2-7	TGCAGCGTCATAAGGATGGGCGCTGGGCACGAGCAGTACTTC	CSVIRMGAGHEQYF
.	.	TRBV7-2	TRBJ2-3	TGTGCCGGCAGCTTAGTGGCTAGCGGAGGCGCCAGGGGGGGAGATACGCAGTATTTT	CAGSLVASGGARGGDTQYF
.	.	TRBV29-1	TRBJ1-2	TGCAGCGTTGGACCCCAGGGGGGCTACACCTTC	CSVGPQGGYTF